This passage covers 16 T cell receptor beta chains from one sample sequenced in a study of T cell repertoires in cytomegalovirus infection. TCRdb re-derived calls from the reads in MiXCR, one entry per CDR3 protein. Among 450,000 to 600,000 distinct CDR3 sequences listed, over 9% were seen once. Sequencing was done on a sample of PBMCs. These TCRs come from a human donor in good health (CMV status not recorded). Some clones in this sample may be carry-over from other donors' samples.

In this sample, this clonotype turned up many times. J is TRBJ2-3 and V is TRBV7-3; TRBD1 is a possible D gene (6 bases). V lost 5 bases and J 8 bases, leaving 11 bases between the germline ends. The CDR3 is 12 amino acids. Germline V gene data show CDR1 as SGHTA and CDR2 as FQGTGA. The CDR3 DNA reads as TGTGCCAGCAGCAAGGACAGTGGTACGCAGTATTTT. Encoded protein: CASSKDSGTQYF.

This sequence joins TRBV3-1 and TRBJ2-1, with D unresolved. Germline CDR1 LGHDT, CDR2 YNNKEL (reference sequence). Trimming shortened V by 4 bases and J by 2 bases, and 9 bases separated the two germline ends. The CDR3 covers 14 residues. The CDR3 coding sequence is TGTGCCAGCAGCCCCCTGGGGACCTACAATGAGCAGTTCTTC. This sequence encodes CASSPLGTYNEQFF.

At least ten counts were recorded for this clonotype. The chain employs TRBV7-3 and TRBJ2-1; a possible D gene is TRBD1 (6 bases). Trimming removed 5 bases at V and 2 bases at J, with 13 bases between. The germline V gene has CDR1 SGHTA and CDR2 FQGTGA. This CDR3 is built from 15 residues. The CDR3 sequence is CASSPRRGTYNEQFF. The CDR3 region has the DNA TGTGCCAGCAGCCCCCGCAGGGGTACCTACAATGAGCAGTTCTTC.

The chain has TRBV29-1 and TRBJ2-2, with 8 positions matching TRBD1. The CDR3 length is 15 residues. V dropped 2 bases and J dropped 4; count of bases not matched to a gene: 6. Germline V gene sequence: CDR1 SQVTM, CDR2 ANQGSEA. The DNA for the CDR3 is TGCAGCGTTGAACCCCCGGACAGGGTCACCGGGGAGCTGTTTTTT. Its translation: CSVEPPDRVTGELFF.

This clonotype has at least ten counts. The chain uses TRBV5-4 and TRBJ2-2; 8 bases are shared with TRBD2. The CDR3 runs to 16 residues. CDR1 and CDR2 from the germline V gene are SGHNT and YYREEE (reference sequence). After removal of 4 bases from V and 8 bases from J, the junction contained 13 bases not matched to a gene. The CDR3 bases are TGTGCCAGCAGCCCCTCAGCGGGGGCTGCCTCAGGGGAGCTGTTTTTT. This gives the protein CASSPSAGAASGELFF.

The V call is TRBV19, the J call TRBJ2-3; maybe TRBD2 (6 bases). Germline V gene sequence: CDR1 LNHDA, CDR2 SQIVND (reference sequence). V gave up 6 bases and J gave up 2 bases, with 9 bases separating them. This CDR3 contains 13 residues. The CDR3 sequence: CASRWDFTDTQYF. CDR3 DNA: TGTGCCAGTAGGTGGGACTTCACAGATACGCAGTATTTT. Supplemented by reference TRBV19 and TRBJ2-3, the full variable domain reads DGGITQSPKYLFRKEGQNVTLSCEQNLNHDAMYWYRQDPGQGLRLIYYSQIVNDFQKGDIAEGYSVSREKKESFPLTVTSAQKNPTAFYLCASRWDFTDTQYFGPGTRLTVL.

This clonotype was observed many times. The chain couples TRBV5-4 to TRBJ1-4, with D unclear. Trimming shortened V by 4 bases and J by 8 bases, and 15 bases separated the two germline ends. Germline V gives CDR1 SGHNT, CDR2 YYREEE (reference sequence). CDR3 length: 14 amino acids. The CDR3 sequence is CASSPSGGREKLFF. CDR3 nucleotides: TGTGCCAGCAGCCCCTCAGGCGGGCGGGAAAAACTGTTTTTT.

This clonotype was seen only a few times. This chain joins TRBV18 and TRBJ2-3; no clear D gene. Trimming removed 2 bases from V and 6 bases from J, with 18 bases in between. Looked up from germline, CDR1 is KGHSH and CDR2 is LQKENI. The CDR3 has 16 amino acids. CDR3 coding DNA: TGTGCCAGCTCACCAATGGCTACCTCCTTGAGCGATACGCAGTATTTT. Translated, it gives CASSPMATSLSDTQYF. Based on the CDR3 plus reference TRBV18 and TRBJ2-3, the full variable domain is NAGVMQNPRHLVRRRGQEARLRCSPMKGHSHVYWYRQLPEEGLKFMVYLQKENIIDESGMPKERFSAEFPKEGPSILRIQQVVRGDSAAYFCASSPMATSLSDTQYFGPGTRLTVL.

This clonotype was recorded at least ten times. This chain links TRBV20-1 with TRBJ2-5, with D possibly matching TRBD2 (5 bases). The CDR3 has 12 residues. The V and J ends lost 6 bases and 4 bases respectively, with 12 bases between them. Germline CDR1 is DFQATT and CDR2 is SNEGSKA (reference sequence). The DNA of the CDR3 is TGCAGTGCCAAGGGAGAGGGAGAGACCCAGTACTTC. As protein: CSAKGEGETQYF.

This clonotype was observed at least ten times. The chain couples TRBV7-2 to TRBJ2-7; D remains unclear. Trimming shortened V by 2 bases and J by 5 bases, and 10 bases separated the two germline ends. Germline CDR1 reads SGHTA; CDR2 reads FQGNSA. The CDR3 runs to 13 residues. The CDR3 coding sequence is TGTGCCAGCAGCTTATCCGCCCGGAACGAGCAGTACTTC. Amino acid sequence: CASSLSARNEQYF.

The genes are TRBV9 and TRBJ2-3; 11 bases align to TRBD2. There are 19 residues in the CDR3. V lost 2 bases to trimming and J lost 0 bases; unmatched junction nucleotides: 11. The germline CDR1 and CDR2 sequences are SGDLS and YYNGEE. CDR3 in amino acids: CASSVPGASGGTSTDTQYF. The CDR3 DNA is TGTGCCAGCAGCGTTCCCGGGGCTAGCGGGGGGACCAGCACAGATACGCAGTATTTT. Drawing the rest from reference TRBV9 and TRBJ2-3, the complete variable domain is DSGVTQTPKHLITATGQRVTLRCSPRSGDLSVYWYQQSLDQGLQFLIQYYNGEERAKGNILERFSAQQFPDLHSELNLSSLELGDSALYFCASSVPGASGGTSTDTQYFGPGTRLTVL.

At least ten counts were recorded for this clonotype. The chain has TRBV11-2 and TRBJ2-5; 12 nucleotides agree with TRBD2. Germline values: CDR1 SGHAT, CDR2 FQNNGV. The CDR3 has 15 amino acids. The J segment lost 5 bases and the V segment lost 1 base, leaving 2 bases of the junction unmatched. The CDR3: CASSLGLAGDETQYF. In DNA form, the CDR3 reads TGTGCCAGCAGCTTAGGACTAGCGGGGGATGAGACCCAGTACTTC.

The chain combines TRBV25-1 with TRBJ2-1, with 14 bases aligning to TRBD2. CDR3 size: 14 residues. Trimming took 8 bases from V and 6 from J; bases not matched to a gene: 3. Germline values: CDR1 MGHDK, CDR2 SYGVNS. The CDR3 is CASATSGRANEQFF. As DNA, the CDR3 is TGTGCCAGCGCGACTAGCGGGAGGGCCAATGAGCAGTTCTTC.

This clonotype was observed many times. The chain has TRBV11-2 and TRBJ2-7; TRBD1 is a possible D gene (5 bases). Germline V gene data show CDR1 as SGHAT and CDR2 as FQNNGV. This CDR3 has 14 amino acids. Trimming removed 4 bases from V and 3 bases from J, with 13 bases in between. The CDR3 loop reads CASSSLGVYYEQYF. DNA for the CDR3: TGTGCCAGCAGCTCTTTAGGGGTTTACTACGAGCAGTACTTC.

Worth noting for this clonotype: With a much larger clone just one base away, this may be a read error. The chain employs TRBV28 and TRBJ1-5; 10 nucleotides match TRBD1. The CDR3 is 17 residues long. The junction had 9 bases not matched to a gene; V was cut back by 5 bases and J by 2 bases. Germline V gene lookup returns CDR1 MDHEN and CDR2 SYDVKM. The CDR3 spells CASSERDRGRRNQPQHF. As DNA, the CDR3 is TGTGCCAGCAGTGAGAGAGACAGGGGGCGACGCAATCAGCCCCAGCATTTT.

Ten or more counts support this clonotype. The CDR3 region has the DNA TGTGCCAGCAGCTGGGGCCCCCGGGGGACCTACGAGCAGTACTTC. This encodes CASSWGPRGTYEQYF. The chain couples TRBV5-6 to TRBJ2-7; a possible D gene is TRBD2 (6 bases). Deletions cut 3 bases from V and 2 bases from J, with 15 bases between. The length of the CDR3 is 15 residues. Germline CDR1 is SGHDT and CDR2 is YYEEEE.